This T cell receptor (beta chain) originates from a study of blood T cell repertoires in COVID-19. Whole-study context: Researchers got acute and convalescent COVID-19 samples from the United States, Italy and Spain. The cDNA or gDNA used as material had been derived from T cells, B-cell-depleted T cells, or PBMCs.

In the study's own analysis: Estimation of nucleated cell counts was performed using reference gene primer amplification. The assay was immunoSEQ multiplex PCR, and TCRdb's table has in-frame clones only and misses some. V, J and clone size were drawn from that table, and D and trimming were deduced from the DNA. The sample holds 200,000 to 250,000 clones; about nine tenths are singletons and the top ten take about 5%. The V and J ends lost 0 bases and 3 bases respectively, with 12 bases between them. Per germline, CDR1 SGHRS and CDR2 YFSETQ. This CDR3 region has 15 residues. This TCR derives from a woman aged 40 to 50 with acute or convalescent COVID-19. The chain recombines TRBV5-1 with TRBJ1-2; tentatively, D is TRBD1 (5 bases). Sequences were obtained from peripheral blood. The CDR3 here is CASSLAFTGDYGYTF. The CDR3 coding sequence is TGCGCCAGCAGCTTGGCCTTTACAGGCGACTATGGCTACACCTTC. The whole variable domain, filled in from reference TRBV5-1 and TRBJ1-2, reads KAGVTQTPRYLIKTRGQQVTLSCSPISGHRSVSWYQQTPGQGLQFLFEYFSETQRNKGNFPGRFSGRQFSNSRSEMNVSTLELGDSALYLCASSLAFTGDYGYTFGSGTRLTVV.